This TCR beta chain stems from a study of blood T cells in healthy people across ages. Overall study findings and caveats: Significant beta diversity loss was already apparent by age approximately 40, declining roughly linearly. The percentage of naive T cells correlated strongly with TCR beta diversity.

In the case of this clonotype: The antigen remains unidentified.

Primers used in a second PCR of roughly 6 to 12 cycles were a sample-barcoded 5' primer and a J-beta primer mix. Each cDNA was tagged by a template-switch adaptor containing 12 random nucleotides. TCRdb reprocessed the 5' RACE reads with MiXCR, giving one entry per CDR3 protein. The sample has around 1,500,000 distinct CDR3 sequences, about 30% seen once. The sample consisted of blood. This clonotype was sampled from a young woman in good health.

The CDR3, as DNA: TGCAGTGCTAGAGTTAAGGACACTGCCTACGAGCAGTACTTC. Encoded protein: CSARVKDTAYEQYF. The V call is TRBV20-1, the J call TRBJ2-7; maybe TRBD1 (5 bases). The CDR3 consists of 14 residues. The V end lost 1 base, the J end lost 2 bases, and 12 bases lay between the germline ends. Germline-derived CDR1 and CDR2 are DFQATT and SNEGSKA (reference sequence).